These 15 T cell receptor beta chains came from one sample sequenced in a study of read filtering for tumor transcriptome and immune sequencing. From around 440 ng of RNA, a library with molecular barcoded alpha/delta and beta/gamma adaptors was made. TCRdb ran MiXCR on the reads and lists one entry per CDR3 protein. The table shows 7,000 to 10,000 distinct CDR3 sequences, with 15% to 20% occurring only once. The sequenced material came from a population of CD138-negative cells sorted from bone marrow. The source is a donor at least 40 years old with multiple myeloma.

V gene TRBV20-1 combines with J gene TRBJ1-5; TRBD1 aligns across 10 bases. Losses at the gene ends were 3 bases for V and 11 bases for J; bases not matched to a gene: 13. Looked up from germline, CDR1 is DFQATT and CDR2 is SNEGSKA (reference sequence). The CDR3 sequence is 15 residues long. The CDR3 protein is CSARNPGQGEKTQHF. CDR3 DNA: TGCAGTGCTAGGAACCCAGGACAGGGGGAAAAGACCCAGCATTTT.

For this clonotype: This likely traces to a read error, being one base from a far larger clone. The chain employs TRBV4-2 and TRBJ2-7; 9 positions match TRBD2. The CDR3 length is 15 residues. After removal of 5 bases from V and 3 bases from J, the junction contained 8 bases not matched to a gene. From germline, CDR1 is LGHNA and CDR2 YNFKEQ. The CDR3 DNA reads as TGTGCCAGCAGCTTGGAAGCGGGAGGCCACTACGAGCAGTACTTC. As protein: CASSLEAGGHYEQYF.

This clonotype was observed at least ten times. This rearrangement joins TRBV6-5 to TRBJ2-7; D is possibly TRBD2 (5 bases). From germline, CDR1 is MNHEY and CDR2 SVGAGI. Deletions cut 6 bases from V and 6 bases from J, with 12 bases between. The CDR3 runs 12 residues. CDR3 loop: CASRRTLGEQYF. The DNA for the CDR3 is TGTGCCAGCAGGAGGACTCTAGGCGAGCAGTACTTC.

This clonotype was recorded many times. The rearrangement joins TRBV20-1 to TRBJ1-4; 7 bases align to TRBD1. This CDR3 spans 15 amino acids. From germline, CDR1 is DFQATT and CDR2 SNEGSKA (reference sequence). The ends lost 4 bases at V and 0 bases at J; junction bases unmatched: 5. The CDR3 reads CSAIRGIPTNEKLFF. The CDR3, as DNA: TGCAGTGCTATCAGGGGGATTCCAACTAATGAAAAACTGTTTTTT.

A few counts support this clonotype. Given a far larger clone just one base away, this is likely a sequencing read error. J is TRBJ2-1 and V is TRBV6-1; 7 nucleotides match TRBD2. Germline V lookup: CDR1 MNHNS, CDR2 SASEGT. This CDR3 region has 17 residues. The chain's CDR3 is CASSPGLPTSSYNGQFF. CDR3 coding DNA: TGTGCCAGCAGCCCGGGACTACCCACGAGCTCCTACAATGGGCAGTTCTTC.

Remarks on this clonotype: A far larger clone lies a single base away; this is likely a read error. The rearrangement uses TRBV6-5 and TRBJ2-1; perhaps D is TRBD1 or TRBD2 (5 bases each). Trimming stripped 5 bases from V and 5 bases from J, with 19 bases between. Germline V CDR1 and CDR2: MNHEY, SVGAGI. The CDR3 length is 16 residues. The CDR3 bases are TGTGCCAGCAGTGCCCCAAGGGAGCAGGGAGACAATGAGCAGTTCTTC. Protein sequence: CASSAPREQGDNEQFF.

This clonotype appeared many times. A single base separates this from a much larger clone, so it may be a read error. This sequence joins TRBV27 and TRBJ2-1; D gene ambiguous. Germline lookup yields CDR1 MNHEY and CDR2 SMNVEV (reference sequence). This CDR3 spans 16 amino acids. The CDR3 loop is CASSFYSPPSYNGQFF. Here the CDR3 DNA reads TGTGCCAGCAGTTTTTACTCCCCTCCCTCCTACAATGGGCAGTTCTTC.

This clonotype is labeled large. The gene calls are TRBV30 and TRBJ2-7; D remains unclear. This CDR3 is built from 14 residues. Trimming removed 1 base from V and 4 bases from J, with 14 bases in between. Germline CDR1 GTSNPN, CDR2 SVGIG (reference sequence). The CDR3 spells CAWSEDDWDYEQYF. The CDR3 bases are TGTGCCTGGAGTGAAGATGATTGGGATTACGAGCAGTACTTC.

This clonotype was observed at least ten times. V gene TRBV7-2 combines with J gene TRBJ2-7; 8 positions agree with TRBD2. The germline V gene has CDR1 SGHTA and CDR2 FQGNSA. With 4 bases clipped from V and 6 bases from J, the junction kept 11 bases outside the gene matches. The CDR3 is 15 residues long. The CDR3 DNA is TGTGCCAGCAGCTCCCATAAAGCGGGGGTCGGCGAGCAGTACTTC. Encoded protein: CASSSHKAGVGEQYF.

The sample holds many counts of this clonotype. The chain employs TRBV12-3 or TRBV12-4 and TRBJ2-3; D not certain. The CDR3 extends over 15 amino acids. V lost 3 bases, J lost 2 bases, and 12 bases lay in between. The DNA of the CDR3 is TGTGCCAGCAGTTTTAATACGGGTCTCACAGATACGCAGTATTTT. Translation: CASSFNTGLTDTQYF.

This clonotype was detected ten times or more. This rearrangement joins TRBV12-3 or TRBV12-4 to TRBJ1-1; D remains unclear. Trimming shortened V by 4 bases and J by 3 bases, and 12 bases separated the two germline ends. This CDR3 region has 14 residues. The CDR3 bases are TGTGCCAGCAGTTCTCCGGGATCCGACACTGAAGCTTTCTTT. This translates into CASSSPGSDTEAFF.

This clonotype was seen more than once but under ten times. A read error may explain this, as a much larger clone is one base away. The CDR3, as DNA: TGTGCCAGTAGTATAGGACAGGGGCGGATGGATAGCAATCAGCCCCAGCAGTTT. It translates to CASSIGQGRMDSNQPQQF. The V and J genes are TRBV19 and TRBJ1-5, with TRBD1 identical over 8 bases. The length of the CDR3 is 18 residues. Germline V gene sequence: CDR1 LNHDA, CDR2 SQIVND (reference sequence).

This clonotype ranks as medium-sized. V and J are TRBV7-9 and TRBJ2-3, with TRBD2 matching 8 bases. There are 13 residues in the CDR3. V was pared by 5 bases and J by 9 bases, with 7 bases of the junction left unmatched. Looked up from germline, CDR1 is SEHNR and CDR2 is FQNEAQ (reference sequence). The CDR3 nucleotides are TGTGCCAGCAGCACCGGGACTAGAGGCACGCAGTATTTT. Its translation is CASSTGTRGTQYF.

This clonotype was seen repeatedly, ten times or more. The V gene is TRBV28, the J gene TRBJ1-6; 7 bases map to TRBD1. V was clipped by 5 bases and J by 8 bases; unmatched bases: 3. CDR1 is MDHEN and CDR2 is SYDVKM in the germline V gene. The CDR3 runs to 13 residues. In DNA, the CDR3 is TGTGCCAGCAGTGATAGGGGGCATTCACCCCTCCACTTT. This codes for CASSDRGHSPLHF.

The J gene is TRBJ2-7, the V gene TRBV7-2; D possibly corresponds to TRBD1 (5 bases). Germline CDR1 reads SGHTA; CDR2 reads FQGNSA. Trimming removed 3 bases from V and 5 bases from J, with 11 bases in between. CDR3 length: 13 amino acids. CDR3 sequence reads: CASSFLGLNEQYF. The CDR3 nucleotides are TGTGCCAGCAGCTTTCTGGGGCTCAACGAGCAGTACTTC.